Here is one T cell receptor beta chain with its context. Donors of Cohort 3 who recovered were those that had two negative PCRs, clearance, or symptom resolution. Repertoires were generated with immunoSEQ multiplex PCR, while TCRdb's copy carries only in-frame clones and drops some. The sample holds under 300,000 clones, about nine tenths seen once. Germline CDR1 is ENHRY and CDR2 is SYGVKD. The CDR3 spans 13 residues. Between the trimmed V and J ends, which lost 6 bases and 4 bases, there was a span of 12 bases. The sample originates from a study of blood T cell repertoires in COVID-19. Sequencing used PBMCs or T cells enriched from blood (not recorded which). The V gene is TRBV10-3, the J gene TRBJ1-1; no clear D. This TCR was recovered from a man between 18 and 29 years old who had recovered from COVID-19. CDR3 in DNA: TGTGCCATCAGCCGAGGGATTGGCACTGAAGCTTTCTTT. This translates into CAISRGIGTEAFF.